This T cell receptor (beta chain) was captured by sequencing in a study of identical twins. Study conclusions and caveats: Researchers reported excess low generation probability among twin-shared out-of-frame alpha sequences. High-abundance cord blood beta clonotypes had fewer insertions; memory repertoires showed none.

MiXCR was run by TCRdb on the 5' RACE reads, yielding one entry per CDR3 protein. The table records around 450,000 distinct CDR3 sequences, around 14% of them present only once. As concerns this clonotype: The antigen is unknown.

These data were also reused for a study on yellow fever vaccine responses in identical twins.

The specimen was CD4+ T cells sorted from blood. The sequence derives from a woman aged 18-29 years in good health.

The CDR3 protein is CASSLAPGQTYEQYF. In DNA, the CDR3 is TGCGCCAGCAGCTTGGCCCCAGGACAGACCTACGAGCAGTACTTC. The rearrangement joins TRBV5-1 to TRBJ2-7, with TRBD1 as a possible D gene (6 bases). Germline V gene lookup returns CDR1 SGHRS and CDR2 YFSETQ. Deletions cut 0 bases from V and 2 bases from J, with 12 bases between. The CDR3 totals 15 residues.